The TCR delta chain described here comes from a study of Vδ1+ human thymocytes. General study findings and limits: TRD repertoires were essentially private, unlike widely shared TRG clonotypes. Thymic TRG and TRD repertoires appeared highly polyclonal.

The ends lost 5 bases at V and 1 base at J; junction bases unmatched: 16. This CDR3 has 18 amino acids. In germline, CDR1 is TSWWSYY, CDR2 QGS. The template was reverse-transcribed extracted RNA. CDR3 amplicons came from multiplex PCR with pooled V-gene forward and constant-region reverse primers. TCRdb re-identified clones in the multiplex PCR reads via CATT. The table lists 70,000 to 90,000 delta-chain clones, approximately 37% of them singletons. Purity of the sorted Vdelta1+ thymocytes ranged from roughly 96% to 99.6%. Only a few counts were recorded for this clone. The target antigen is unknown. The chain links TRDV1 to TRDJ1, with 7 nucleotides matching TRDD3. The sequencing input was Vdelta1+ gamma-delta thymocytes from the thymus. Subset in this sample: FACS-sorted CD3+ TCRalphabeta- TCRVdelta1+ TCRVdelta2- thymocytes. The source of this sequence is a boy in the first two years of life who had congenital heart surgery. CDR3 sequence: CALGTDYDLGIGTDKLIF. In nucleotides, the CDR3 is TGTGCTCTTGGGACCGACTACGATTTGGGGATAGGCACCGATAAACTCATCTTT.